Below, one T cell receptor (beta chain) is given with its context. Antigen: not known. This record comes from a study of vaccination and CD4 T cells after COVID-19. On the study more broadly: Convalescent cases consisted of six males and four females, of whom two were Hispanic.

The CDR3 covers 18 residues. Germline lookup yields CDR1 LNHDA and CDR2 SQIVND (reference sequence). Between the trimmed V and J ends, which lost 4 bases and 4 bases, there was a span of 25 bases. Documented time point: late sampling 161 to 241 days after vaccination in a few convalescent patients. Treatment reported: approximately 10-day PBMC culture with coronavirus spike peptide pools or control peptides (ViraFEST assay). Positive PCR tests dated from March to December 2020, predating US Alpha, Beta and Delta variants. Sequencing of DNA taken from cultured CD4+ T cells relied on the Oncomine TCR Beta short-read assay. A single record per CDR3 protein comes from TCRdb applying MiXCR to the PCR reads. The sample lists around 25,000 distinct CDR3 sequences, roughly 41% occurring once. The study, taken as a whole, reports: Apart from involving relatively few convalescent patients, the work omitted early post-infection timepoints.

This specimen consisted of CD4+ T cells from blood, cultured in vitro, obtained about 7 months after SARS-CoV-2 vaccination. The sequence was obtained from a human donor who had recovered from COVID-19. The chain links TRBV19 to TRBJ1-1; the D is unclear. CDR3 bases: TGTGCCAGTAGTACCCCCTTCCATGGCGCGAAGCAGTTCACTGAAGCTTTCTTT. It encodes CASSTPFHGAKQFTEAFF.